One sample yielded the 2 T cell receptor beta chains listed below, sequenced in a study of blood T cell repertoires in COVID-19. Repertoires were generated with immunoSEQ multiplex PCR, while TCRdb's copy carries only in-frame clones and drops some. The sample yields fewer than 350,000 clones, less than 90% seen once. The sequenced sample consisted of peripheral blood. These receptors all stem from a woman aged 30 to 39 with COVID-19, enrolled during active disease.

The rearrangement links TRBV9 to TRBJ2-1; maybe TRBD1 (6 bases). CDR3 length: 16 residues. Germline loops: CDR1 SGDLS, CDR2 YYNGEE. Trimming removed 1 base at V and 3 bases at J, with 14 bases between. This CDR3 is CASSVQGINYYNEQFF. CDR3 nucleotide sequence: TGTGCCAGCAGCGTACAGGGGATTAATTACTACAATGAGCAGTTCTTC.

Written as DNA, the CDR3 is TGTGCCAGCTCACCCACGCAGAACTCTGGAAACACCATATATTTT. Amino acids: CASSPTQNSGNTIYF. The chain is built from TRBV18 and TRBJ1-3, with D unresolved. V dropped 3 bases and J dropped 0 bases, with 9 bases sitting between them. Germline values: CDR1 KGHSH, CDR2 LQKENI. This CDR3 region has 15 residues. The complete variable domain, with remaining parts taken from reference TRBV18 and TRBJ1-3, reads NAGVMQNPRHLVRRRGQEARLRCSPMKGHSHVYWYRQLPEEGLKFMVYLQKENIIDESGMPKERFSAEFPKEGPSILRIQQVVRGDSAAYFCASSPTQNSGNTIYFGEGSWLTVV.